This is a list of T cell receptor beta chains from one sample in a study of shared clonotypes between healthy human individuals. Only in-frame clones appear in the TCRdb table, and some are missing; sequencing was by immunoSEQ multiplex PCR. The sample holds roughly 650,000 clones, 95% to 97% seen once. Sample: naive CD8+ T cells sorted from blood. The source of these receptors is a woman aged 25 to 39 in good health. CDR3s include the opening cysteine and the closing phenylalanine or tryptophan. A D gene is named only where the DNA matches it firmly. Size is stated for part of the rows, as once, few or many counts, or as a class when the clone is expanded.

D gene | CDR3 length | J gene | V gene | clone size | CDR3 DNA | CDR3 protein
TRBD2 | 14 | TRBJ2-7 | TRBV14 | . | TGTGCCAGCAGCCTCAGCGGGACCTCCTACGAGCAGTACTTC | CASSLSGTSYEQYF
. | 16 | TRBJ2-2 | TRBV4-1 | . | TGCGCCAGCAGCCAGAGCGGGACAGGGAACACCGGGGAGCTGTTTTTT | CASSQSGTGNTGELFF
TRBD1 | 15 | TRBJ2-1 | TRBV13 | . | TGTGCCAGCAGCGAGCCGGGACAGGGAATTGGTGAGCAGTTCTTC | CASSEPGQGIGEQFF
TRBD1 | 14 | TRBJ2-7 | TRBV6-1 | . | TGTGCCAGCACCGGGTGGACAGGGAGGTACGAGCAGTACTTC | CASTGWTGRYEQYF
TRBD2 | 15 | TRBJ2-2 | TRBV27 | . | TGTGCCAGCAGTTTTGGTACTAGCGGCACCGGGGAGCTGTTTTTT | CASSFGTSGTGELFF
. | 16 | TRBJ2-2 | TRBV19 | once | TGTGCCAGTAGTTTTAGACAGGAGACGAACACCGGGGAGCTGTTTTTT | CASSFRQETNTGELFF
. | 14 | TRBJ2-1 | TRBV19 | . | TGTGCCAGTAGTATCACTGCGGGAATGGATGAGCAGTTCTTC | CASSITAGMDEQFF
. | 15 | TRBJ1-4 | TRBV11-2 | . | TGTGCCAGCAGCCCTACAGGAGCAACTAATGAAAAACTGTTTTTT | CASSPTGATNEKLFF
. | 14 | TRBJ1-5 | TRBV27 | . | TGTGCCAGCAGTCTCCGGGACAACAATCAGCCCCAGCATTTT | CASSLRDNNQPQHF
TRBD1 | 17 | TRBJ1-4 | TRBV7-6 | . | TGTGCCAGCAGCTTAGGGCAGGGGGCCTCGGTCGGTGAAAAACTGTTTTTT | CASSLGQGASVGEKLFF
TRBD2 | 16 | TRBJ2-3 | TRBV7-9 | . | TGTGCCAGCACCTTTCCAGGGACTAGCGGCACAGATACGCAGTATTTT | CASTFPGTSGTDTQYF
. | 16 | TRBJ2-5 | TRBV5-1 | few | TGCGCCAGCAGCTTGGACGTTTGGGGTAGGAGGGAGACCCAGTACTTC | CASSLDVWGRRETQYF
TRBD1 | 14 | TRBJ1-1 | TRBV27 | . | TGTGCCATCGCCGGGACAGGGAATGGCGCTGAAGCTTTCTTT | CAIAGTGNGAEAFF
. | 15 | TRBJ2-4 | TRBV6-6 | . | TGTGCCAGCAAGGAGGAGGGGTTAGCCAAAAACATTCAGTACTTC | CASKEEGLAKNIQYF
TRBD2 | 15 | TRBJ2-3 | TRBV7-9 | . | TGTGCCAGAGCCGCCGGGACTAGCGTTTCAGATACGCAGTATTTT | CARAAGTSVSDTQYF
. | 15 | TRBJ2-2 | TRBV19 | . | TGTGCCAGTAGTATAGAGGGACAGAACACCGGGGAGCTGTTTTTT | CASSIEGQNTGELFF
. | 17 | TRBJ1-5 | TRBV28 | . | TGTGCCAGTGGTGGGGGGATCAGAGACAATAGCAATCAGCCCCAGCATTTT | CASGGGIRDNSNQPQHF
TRBD1 | 14 | TRBJ1-5 | TRBV28 | . | TGTGCCAGCAGAAATACAGGGGCTGGTCAGCCCCAGCATTTT | CASRNTGAGQPQHF
TRBD2 | 15 | TRBJ2-7 | TRBV27 | . | TGTGCCAGCAGTTTAACCGGGACTAGCTTCTACGAGCAGTACTTC | CASSLTGTSFYEQYF
TRBD2 | 16 | TRBJ2-1 | TRBV13 | . | TGTGCCAGCAGCCATAGGCTAGCGGGAGTTGGAAATGAGCAGTTCTTC | CASSHRLAGVGNEQFF
. | 15 | TRBJ2-1 | TRBV6-1 | once | TGTGCCAGCAGGCAAACCGGGACTCGAGGCGATGAGCAGTTCTTC | CASRQTGTRGDEQFF
. | 15 | TRBJ1-2 | TRBV27 | . | TGTGCCAGCAGTATTGTTGGCCCAGCTAACTATGGCTACACCTTC | CASSIVGPANYGYTF
TRBD2 | 15 | TRBJ2-7 | TRBV7-2 | once | TGTGCCAGCAGCTACCGGACTAGCGGGAGTTACGAGCAGTACTTC | CASSYRTSGSYEQYF
. | 11 | TRBJ1-1 | TRBV28 | few | TGTGCCAGCAGTTTCGGAAGGGAAGCTTTCTTT | CASSFGREAFF
. | 18 | TRBJ2-7 | TRBV28 | . | TGTGCCAGCAATGGCTTGGGTTCTGTCGGGACCCCTTTCTACGAGCAGTACTTC | CASNGLGSVGTPFYEQYF
TRBD2 | 13 | TRBJ2-7 | TRBV29-1 | . | TGCAGCGTTTTTTCGGCGGGAGTAGGCGAGCAGTACTTC | CSVFSAGVGEQYF
. | 14 | TRBJ1-5 | TRBV25-1 | . | TGTGCCAGCAGTGAATCAGGGGTCAATCAGCCCCAGCATTTT | CASSESGVNQPQHF
. | 19 | TRBJ2-7 | TRBV5-1 | once | TGCGCCAGCAGCCAACCGTCGTCCGGGACACCCCCGGCGGGCTACGAGCAGTACTTC | CASSQPSSGTPPAGYEQYF
. | 13 | TRBJ2-7 | TRBV25-1 | . | TGTGCCAGCGGGGGACCGAACTGGTACGAGCAGTACTTC | CASGGPNWYEQYF
. | 14 | TRBJ2-3 | TRBV7-9 | . | TGTGCCAGCAGCTTAATACTAGACCCAGATACGCAGTATTTT | CASSLILDPDTQYF
. | 14 | TRBJ2-7 | TRBV28 | . | TGTGCCAGCACCCCTTGGCGAGGGGACTACGAGCAGTACTTC | CASTPWRGDYEQYF
. | 16 | TRBJ1-2 | TRBV6-5 | . | TGTGCCAGCAGTTCTCTCCCGGTCGTCCCTAACTATGGCTACACCTTC | CASSSLPVVPNYGYTF
. | 14 | TRBJ2-7 | TRBV27 | . | TGTGCCAGCAGTCCCGACTCCTCAATAGACGAGCAGTACTTC | CASSPDSSIDEQYF
TRBD2 | 14 | TRBJ2-7 | TRBV7-9 | once | TGTGCCAGCAGCTTAAGCGGGAGGGCATACGAGCAGTACTTC | CASSLSGRAYEQYF
. | 17 | TRBJ2-3 | TRBV14 | . | TGTGCCAGCAGCCAAGATTTAGGGGGACTCACAGCAGATACGCAGTATTTT | CASSQDLGGLTADTQYF
TRBD1 | 17 | TRBJ1-2 | TRBV5-1 | . | TGCGCCAGCAGCTCTTCGGGACAGGCCTCCTATGGCTATGGCTACACCTTC | CASSSSGQASYGYGYTF
TRBD2 | 14 | TRBJ2-7 | TRBV19 | . | TGTGCCAGTAGTTGGACTAGCGGGAGGTACGAGCAGTACTTC | CASSWTSGRYEQYF
. | 13 | TRBJ2-1 | TRBV27 | . | TGTGCCAGCAGTAAGGGACTTCTCAATGAGCAGTTCTTC | CASSKGLLNEQFF
TRBD1 | 15 | TRBJ1-1 | TRBV5-1 | . | TGCGCCAGCAGCGTGACCGGGACAGCAGACACTGAAGCTTTCTTT | CASSVTGTADTEAFF
TRBD2 | 15 | TRBJ2-1 | TRBV29-1 | . | TGCAGCGCAAAAAATAGCGGGAGCGCTCCGGGGGAGCAGTTCTTC | CSAKNSGSAPGEQFF
TRBD2 | 15 | TRBJ2-7 | TRBV13 | . | TGTGCCAGCAGCACAGGACTAGCGGAGACCTACGAGCAGTACTTC | CASSTGLAETYEQYF
. | 15 | TRBJ1-3 | TRBV5-1 | . | TGCGCCAGCAGTCAGGACAGCTCCTCTGGAAACACCATATATTTT | CASSQDSSSGNTIYF
. | 19 | TRBJ1-1 | TRBV5-1 | . | TGCGCCAGCAGCTTCTCTTCGACCAGGGAATTATCAATGAACACTGAAGCTTTCTTT | CASSFSSTRELSMNTEAFF
. | 13 | TRBJ2-1 | TRBV28 | once | TGTGCCAGCAGTTTTGGGCAGGGAAATGAGCAGTTCTTC | CASSFGQGNEQFF
. | 14 | TRBJ1-5 | TRBV4-1 | . | TGCGCCAGCAGCCAAGATGAGGAATCTCAGCCCCAGCATTTT | CASSQDEESQPQHF
TRBD2 | 18 | TRBJ2-5 | TRBV9 | . | TGTGCCAGCAGCAACCCCCGGACTAGCGGGAATGATGGGAAGACCCAGTACTTC | CASSNPRTSGNDGKTQYF
TRBD1 | 18 | TRBJ2-5 | TRBV4-1 | . | TGCGCCAGCAGCCAAGAGGGGGGGACAGGGGCCCGCCAAGAGACCCAGTACTTC | CASSQEGGTGARQETQYF
. | 16 | TRBJ1-3 | TRBV19 | once | TGTGCCAGTAGTATAGAAACAAGGGGGGACGAAAACACCATATATTTT | CASSIETRGDENTIYF
. | 15 | TRBJ1-1 | TRBV27 | . | TGTGCCAGCAGTGGTACCACTTCACTGAACACTGAAGCTTTCTTT | CASSGTTSLNTEAFF
TRBD1 | 14 | TRBJ2-1 | TRBV27 | . | TGTGCCAGCACCCCCAGGGGGACCCTGGATGAGCAGTTCTTC | CASTPRGTLDEQFF
. | 13 | TRBJ2-4 | TRBV25-1 | . | TGTGCCAGCAGTGAAGGGCGGTTCAACATTCAGTACTTC | CASSEGRFNIQYF
. | 15 | TRBJ1-1 | TRBV27 | . | TGTGCCAGTCTAGCACGGGAGAACATGGCCACTGAAGCTTTCTTT | CASLARENMATEAFF
TRBD2 | 15 | TRBJ2-4 | TRBV7-2 | . | TGTGCCAGCAGCTCCTCGCGGGGGGGCCTAGACATTCAGTACTTC | CASSSSRGGLDIQYF
. | 17 | TRBJ2-3 | TRBV19 | . | TGTGCCAGTAGCACCTTGCCCAGGGGCAGGGGCACAGATACGCAGTATTTT | CASSTLPRGRGTDTQYF
TRBD2 | 16 | TRBJ2-3 | TRBV6-5 | . | TGTGCCAGCAGTTCCGGGACTAACCCTAGCACAGATACGCAGTATTTT | CASSSGTNPSTDTQYF
. | 13 | TRBJ2-2 | TRBV4-1 | . | TGCGCCAGCAGCCAGGACAAGAAGGGGGAGCTGTTTTTT | CASSQDKKGELFF
TRBD2 | 15 | TRBJ2-3 | TRBV6-5 | . | TGTGCCAGCAGTTATCTAGCGGAACGCACAGATACGCAGTATTTT | CASSYLAERTDTQYF